This TCR beta chain was identified in a study of blood T cell repertoires in COVID-19. The CDR3 is 16 residues long. Losses at the gene ends were 0 bases for V and 5 bases for J; bases not matched to a gene: 9. Germline lookup yields CDR1 MGHRA and CDR2 YSYEKL. In the original processing: Nucleated cell number was recorded as an estimate derived from reference gene primer amplification. Profiling relied on immunoSEQ multiplex PCR, and the TCRdb table lists in-frame clones only, not all of them. The D gene and trimming were derived from the DNA, and the V and J assignments and clone size from that table. The table lists about 190,000 clones, about 77% of them singletons.

The chain employs TRBV4-1 and TRBJ1-2; 7 bases align to TRBD1. The material sequenced was peripheral blood. The source is a woman aged 80 or over with active or convalescent COVID-19. CDR3 bases: TGCGCCAGCAGCCAAGATCCCAGGACAGGTATTTATGGCTACACCTTC. Its protein is CASSQDPRTGIYGYTF.